This entry lists 21 T cell receptor beta chains sequenced from one sample in a study of cytotoxic CD8 clonotypes in ibrutinib-treated CLL. The repertoire was sequenced with immunoSEQ multiplex PCR; TCRdb's copy has only in-frame clones and lacks some. The sample lists 40,000 or so clones, over 60% occurring once. Specimen: PBMCs, collected after 24 months of ibrutinib treatment. Receptor source: a human donor with chronic lymphocytic leukemia.

The chain joins TRBV30 to TRBJ2-5, with TRBD2 matching 12 bases. Germline lookup yields CDR1 GTSNPN and CDR2 SVGIG (reference sequence). This CDR3 is built from 14 residues. V was pared by 5 bases and J by 5 bases, with 6 bases of the junction left unmatched. As DNA, the CDR3 is TGTGCCTGGGCTAGCGGGGGGGCTCGGGAGACCCAGTACTTC. It yields the protein CAWASGGARETQYF.

The rearrangement links TRBV9 to TRBJ2-1, with D hard to call. V gave up 3 bases and J gave up 5 bases, with 6 bases separating them. The length of the CDR3 is 12 residues. Germline assignment: CDR1 SGDLS and CDR2 YYNGEE. The CDR3 spells CASSDYDNEQFF. As DNA, the CDR3 is TGTGCCAGCAGCGATTACGACAATGAGCAGTTCTTC.

By proportion, this clone is medium-sized. CDR3 DNA sequence: TGTGCCAGCAGCCCCACGGGGCGGGAGCTGTTTTTT. It codes for CASSPTGRELFF. J is TRBJ2-2 and V is TRBV7-3; D could derive from TRBD1 or TRBD2 (5 bases each). Germline CDR1 SGHTA, CDR2 FQGTGA. The CDR3 has 12 amino acids. The V gene lost 5 bases and the J gene lost 9 bases, with 10 bases spanning the gap.

The chain employs TRBV19 and TRBJ2-5, with TRBD1 matching over 11 bases. The V and J ends lost 6 bases and 0 bases, in that order; junction bases with no gene match: 6. Germline CDR1 is LNHDA and CDR2 is SQIVND (reference sequence). CDR3 length: 16 amino acids. This CDR3 reads CASRLRDRGYQETQYF. CDR3 coding DNA: TGTGCCAGTAGGCTCCGGGACAGGGGGTACCAAGAGACCCAGTACTTC.

This sequence joins TRBV5-1 and TRBJ1-1; D not certain. Trimming removed 5 bases from V and 3 bases from J, with 14 bases in between. The germline V gene has CDR1 SGHRS and CDR2 YFSETQ. This CDR3 contains 14 residues. The CDR3 here is CASRSPPGYTEAFF. The CDR3 DNA reads TGCGCCAGCAGATCCCCCCCGGGGTACACTGAAGCTTTCTTT.

The chain uses TRBV7-6 and TRBJ2-5; 14 bases are shared with TRBD2. V was clipped by 5 bases and J by 6 bases; unmatched bases: 8. Germline CDR1 is SGHVS and CDR2 is FNYEAQ. CDR3 length: 16 residues. The CDR3 nucleotides read TGTGCCAGCAGCCCGACCGGGACTAGCGGGAGAAAGACCCAGTACTTC. It specifies CASSPTGTSGRKTQYF.

This chain joins TRBV10-3 and TRBJ2-5, with 8 bases fitting TRBD1. V lost 6 bases and J lost 1; bases outside the gene matches: 4. The CDR3 is 14 residues long. Per germline, CDR1 ENHRY and CDR2 SYGVKD. The CDR3 nucleotides read TGTGCCATCAGACCCACAGGGGGCCAAGAGACCCAGTACTTC. The encoded protein is CAIRPTGGQETQYF.

V is TRBV14 and J is TRBJ1-5, with D maybe TRBD1 (5 bases). Looked up from germline, CDR1 is SGHDN and CDR2 is FVKESK. The CDR3 sequence is 18 residues long. The V gene lost 1 base and the J gene lost 4 bases, with 20 bases spanning the gap. CDR3 DNA: TGTGCCAGCAGCCAAGCAGGGACGTTGGGCCCAAAGAATCAGCCCCAGCATTTT. Its translation: CASSQAGTLGPKNQPQHF.

CDR3 protein: CASTTQGLAANEQFF. The CDR3 bases are TGTGCCAGCACCACTCAGGGACTAGCGGCTAATGAGCAGTTCTTC. The gene calls are TRBV14 and TRBJ2-1, with 11 bases aligning to TRBD2. Germline V gene data show CDR1 as SGHDN and CDR2 as FVKESK. J gave up 7 bases and V 7 bases, and 9 bases lay outside the gene matches. The length of the CDR3 is 15 residues.

The sample holds a few counts of this clone. The V gene is TRBV19, the J gene TRBJ1-2; no definite D call. V gave up 6 bases and J gave up 8 bases, with 22 bases separating them. The germline V gene encodes CDR1 LNHDA and CDR2 SQIVND (reference sequence). The CDR3 spans 15 residues. The CDR3 DNA follows: TGTGCCAGTAGGGTATCGTCCGGGCCAAGAGGCGGCTACACCTTC. It is translated as CASRVSSGPRGGYTF. The full variable domain, with the rest looked up from reference TRBV19 and TRBJ1-2, is DGGITQSPKYLFRKEGQNVTLSCEQNLNHDAMYWYRQDPGQGLRLIYYSQIVNDFQKGDIAEGYSVSREKKESFPLTVTSAQKNPTAFYLCASRVSSGPRGGYTFGSGTRLTVV.

The CDR3 here is CSVGVAPYGYTF. DNA of the CDR3: TGCAGCGTTGGAGTGGCTCCCTATGGCTACACCTTC. J is TRBJ1-2 and V is TRBV29-1; D is unresolved. The CDR3 sequence is 12 residues long. Germline lookup yields CDR1 SQVTM and CDR2 ANQGSEA. The V and J ends lost 4 bases and 4 bases respectively, with 10 bases between them.

CDR3 in amino acids: CASSGGQGGNTIYF. The CDR3 DNA is TGTGCCAGCAGTGGGGGACAGGGTGGAAACACCATATATTTT. This sequence joins TRBV6-1 and TRBJ1-3, with 9 nucleotides matching TRBD1. V was pared by 4 bases and J by 3 bases, with 1 base of the junction left unmatched. The CDR3 runs 14 residues. Germline V gene lookup returns CDR1 MNHNS and CDR2 SASEGT.

The chain carries TRBV2 and TRBJ1-2, with a tentative D call TRBD1 (6 bases). The germline gives CDR1 SNHLY, CDR2 FYNNEI. This CDR3 region has 14 residues. Between the trimmed V and J ends, which lost 5 bases and 4 bases, there was a span of 14 bases. CDR3 residues: CASSPQGQVYGYTF. In DNA form, the CDR3 reads TGTGCCAGCAGTCCTCAGGGGCAGGTCTATGGCTACACCTTC. Filled out from reference TRBV2 and TRBJ1-2, the complete variable domain reads EPEVTQTPSHQVTQMGQEVILRCVPISNHLYFYWYRQILGQKVEFLVSFYNNEISEKSEIFDDQFSVERPDGSNFTLKIRSTKLEDSAMYFCASSPQGQVYGYTFGSGTRLTVV.

The chain employs TRBV7-7 and TRBJ2-6; D gene unclear. The CDR3 runs to 17 residues. The germline CDR1 and CDR2 sequences are SSHAT and FNYEAQ (reference sequence). The V end lost 4 bases, the J end lost 5 bases, and 18 bases lay between the germline ends. This CDR3 is CASSWLPPQSRANVLTF. The CDR3 coding sequence is TGTGCCAGCAGCTGGCTCCCGCCACAAAGTCGGGCCAACGTCCTGACTTTC.

The gene calls are TRBV28 and TRBJ2-5, with TRBD1 identical over 12 bases. The germline gives CDR1 MDHEN, CDR2 SYDVKM. The CDR3 runs to 17 residues. After removal of 5 bases from V and 5 bases from J, the junction contained 12 bases not matched to a gene. CDR3 sequence reads: CASSLVGQGAFHETQYF. In nucleotides, the CDR3 is TGTGCCAGCAGTCTAGTGGGACAGGGGGCTTTTCATGAGACCCAGTACTTC.

The J gene is TRBJ1-4, the V gene TRBV4-2; D may be TRBD1 (6 bases). CDR3 size: 17 residues. Per germline, CDR1 LGHNA and CDR2 YNFKEQ. Trimming pared 2 bases from V and 3 bases from J, leaving 16 bases between. The CDR3 region is CASSQRTGYDPNEKLFF. The CDR3 coding sequence is TGTGCCAGCAGCCAAAGAACAGGGTACGATCCTAATGAAAAACTGTTTTTT.

This clone was counted a few times. The chain carries TRBV6-5 and TRBJ1-4; 7 bases line up with TRBD1. Germline CDR1 MNHEY, CDR2 SVGAGI. V lost 0 bases and J lost 7; bases outside the gene matches: 5. CDR3 length: 15 residues. CDR3 bases: TGTGCCAGCAGTTACTCGAAACAGGGGCTTGAAAAACTGTTTTTT. This codes for CASSYSKQGLEKLFF.

This sequence joins TRBV30 and TRBJ1-2; the D is unclear. Germline V lookup: CDR1 GTSNPN, CDR2 SVGIG (reference sequence). V was cut by 3 bases and J by 5 bases, with 13 bases left in between. The CDR3 length is 13 residues. CDR3: CAWREGKDYGYTF. CDR3 nucleotide sequence: TGTGCCTGGAGGGAGGGCAAGGATTATGGCTACACCTTC.

The rearrangement joins TRBV9 to TRBJ2-2; D may be TRBD1 or TRBD2 (5 bases each). Trimming shortened V by 0 bases and J by 4 bases, and 13 bases separated the two germline ends. CDR1 and CDR2 from the germline V gene are SGDLS and YYNGEE. CDR3 length equals 16 residues. CDR3 DNA: TGTGCCAGCAGCGTAGTCGGTGGGACCAGCACCGGGGAGCTGTTTTTT. It translates to CASSVVGGTSTGELFF.

This sequence joins TRBV7-9 and TRBJ2-5; a possible D gene is TRBD1 (5 bases). CDR1 and CDR2 from the germline V gene are SEHNR and FQNEAQ (reference sequence). Deletions cut 3 bases from V and 5 bases from J, with 16 bases between. CDR3 length: 15 residues. CDR3 residues: CASSFRQGRKETQYF. The CDR3 coding sequence is TGTGCCAGCAGCTTCAGGCAGGGCCGTAAGGAGACCCAGTACTTC.

The chain uses TRBV14 and TRBJ2-7; D gene ambiguous. CDR1 is SGHDN, CDR2 FVKESK, per germline. The V end was cut by 0 bases, the J end by 3 bases, with 15 bases between. The length of the CDR3 is 16 residues. This CDR3 is CASSQDTVGPRYEQYF. The CDR3 DNA reads TGTGCCAGCAGCCAAGATACAGTGGGTCCCCGCTACGAGCAGTACTTC.